The 14 T cell receptor beta chains listed next were all sequenced from one sample in a study of T-cell reconstitution after alpha-beta-depleted transplantation in children. This sample's TCRbeta library carried unique molecular identifier barcodes. TCRdb re-called the PCR reads with MiXCR, one entry per CDR3 protein. The sample includes hundreds of thousands of distinct CDR3 sequences, 12% seen only once; the top ten take around 2.8%. The input for sequencing was PBMCs from the stem cell graft donor, taken from the stem cell graft. The source is a human donor who donated a stem cell graft to a child with acute lymphoblastic leukemia.

This clonotype was counted many times. The chain recombines TRBV7-2 with TRBJ2-1, with D maybe TRBD2 (7 bases). The germline V gene has CDR1 SGHTA and CDR2 FQGNSA. V lost 3 bases and J lost 10, with 16 bases in between. The CDR3 loop spans 14 amino acids. CDR3 amino acids: CASSLGGGRPEQFF. In DNA, the CDR3 is TGTGCCAGCAGCTTGGGGGGGGGCCGGCCCGAGCAGTTCTTC.

This clonotype appeared many times. J is TRBJ2-7 and V is TRBV5-4; D gene uncertain. V was clipped by 0 bases and J by 3 bases, with 7 bases between them. CDR1 is SGHNT and CDR2 is YYREEE in the germline V gene (reference sequence). The CDR3 extends over 13 amino acids. The CDR3 here is CASSLDSFYEQYF. The CDR3 DNA reads as TGTGCCAGCAGCTTGGACAGCTTCTACGAGCAGTACTTC.

This clonotype has at least ten counts. This chain connects TRBV27 to TRBJ2-7; 7 bases are a match to TRBD2. Germline V CDR1 and CDR2: MNHEY, SMNVEV (reference sequence). Unmatched junction bases numbered 6, after V lost 0 bases and J lost 7 bases. The CDR3 is 14 amino acids. The CDR3 sequence is CASSLSGGPREQYF. The DNA of the CDR3 is TGTGCCAGCAGTTTATCGGGAGGGCCGCGAGAGCAGTACTTC.

V usage is TRBV18 and J usage is TRBJ1-6; D gene ambiguous. Trimming took 5 bases from V and 7 from J, leaving 18 bases between them. The CDR3 spans 16 residues. CDR1 KGHSH and CDR2 LQKENI come from the germline V gene. CDR3: CASSWPHVGPNSPLHF. DNA of the CDR3: TGTGCCAGCTCATGGCCGCACGTAGGGCCAAATTCACCCCTCCACTTT.

At least ten counts were recorded for this clonotype. This chain joins TRBV28 and TRBJ2-7, with TRBD2 identical over 8 bases. J gave up 4 bases and V 3 bases, and 11 bases lay outside the gene matches. In germline, CDR1 is MDHEN, CDR2 SYDVKM. The CDR3 covers 16 residues. CDR3 in amino acids: CASSFSRERGGYEQYF. The CDR3, as DNA: TGTGCCAGCAGTTTCAGTAGGGAACGGGGGGGATACGAGCAGTACTTC.

This clonotype was seen many times. The CDR3 is CSVTGLLSTNTEAFF. As DNA, the CDR3 is TGCAGCGTAACGGGACTTTTATCAACGAACACTGAAGCTTTCTTT. V and J are TRBV29-1 and TRBJ1-1; D perhaps matches TRBD1 (5 bases). Looked up from germline, CDR1 is SQVTM and CDR2 is ANQGSEA. The CDR3 consists of 15 residues. V was cut by 6 bases and J by 1 base, with 18 bases left in between.

This clonotype has ten or more counts. This chain joins TRBV20-1 and TRBJ2-1; TRBD2 aligns across 7 bases. Per germline, CDR1 DFQATT and CDR2 SNEGSKA (reference sequence). Germline trimming cut 5 bases from V and 5 bases from J; bases unmatched to any gene: 15. The CDR3 covers 16 residues. CDR3 nucleotides: TGCAGTGCTCCTCTTTTTCCAGCGGGAAAGAACAATGAGCAGTTCTTC. The encoded protein is CSAPLFPAGKNNEQFF.

This clonotype appeared a few times. CDR3 sequence (DNA): TGTGCCAGCAGCCCAGGGGGGGGTTGGGAGACCCAGTACTTC. The encoded protein is CASSPGGGWETQYF. The chain is built from TRBV7-2 and TRBJ2-5; either TRBD1 or TRBD2 may fit D (7 bases each). The CDR3 length is 14 residues. V was pared by 5 bases and J by 5 bases, with 15 bases between. Germline V lookup: CDR1 SGHTA, CDR2 FQGNSA. The complete variable domain, with remaining parts taken from reference TRBV7-2 and TRBJ2-5, reads GAGVSQSPSNKVTEKGKDVELRCDPISGHTALYWYRQSLGQGLEFLIYFQGNSAPDKSGLPSDRFSAERTGGSVSTLTIQRTQQEDSAVYLCASSPGGGWETQYFGPGTRLLVL.

About this clonotype: Compared with germline, one end of the junction differs, possibly owing to a read error. CDR3 DNA sequence: TGTGCCGGCAGCCCTAGGGGGGATACGCAGTATTTT. Its translation: CAGSPRGDTQYF. The rearrangement uses TRBV7-9 and TRBJ2-3; a weak D match, TRBD1 (6 bases). Germline V gene data show CDR1 as SEHNR and CDR2 as FQNEAQ (reference sequence). The CDR3 contains 12 residues.

This clonotype was detected ten times or more. The rearrangement links TRBV11-2 to TRBJ2-2; the match to TRBD1 covers 7 bases. The CDR3 length is 17 residues. Germline CDR1 reads SGHAT; CDR2 reads FQNNGV. Losses at the gene ends were 6 bases for V and 1 base for J; bases not matched to a gene: 11. CDR3 nucleotides: TGTGCCAGCAGAAAGAACTCCGGGACAGTGAACACCGGGGAGCTGTTTTTT. Translating gives CASRKNSGTVNTGELFF.

The sample holds many counts of this clonotype. This chain links TRBV28 with TRBJ1-2; weak D call: TRBD1 (5 bases). The CDR3 sequence is 14 residues long. V was cut by 3 bases and J by 5 bases, with 13 bases left in between. In germline, CDR1 is MDHEN, CDR2 SYDVKM. CDR3 DNA sequence: TGTGCCAGCAGTTTCGCCTACGGGGGATATGGCTACACCTTC. Translation gives CASSFAYGGYGYTF.

This clonotype turned up a few times. The chain recombines TRBV6-4 with TRBJ2-3; D is uncertain. CDR3 length: 14 amino acids. Germline V gene lookup returns CDR1 MRHNA and CDR2 SNTAGT. Trimming removed 0 bases from V and 2 bases from J, with 6 bases in between. DNA for the CDR3: TGTGCCAGCAGTGACTCGGGAAACACAGATACGCAGTATTTT. This encodes CASSDSGNTDTQYF.

This clonotype was detected ten times or more. The gene calls are TRBV5-6 and TRBJ2-3, with TRBD1 matching 11 bases. The CDR3 totals 15 residues. Trimming at V came to 5 bases and at J to 2 bases, leaving 4 bases not matched to a gene. Germline values: CDR1 SGHDT, CDR2 YYEEEE. The CDR3 DNA reads as TGTGCCAGCAGTCGGGACAGGGGGGACACAGATACGCAGTATTTT. Protein product: CASSRDRGDTDTQYF.

This clonotype was recorded many times. The chain links TRBV5-1 to TRBJ2-1; D is unclear. The ends were cut back, 2 bases at V and 5 bases at J, with 20 bases in the middle. The germline V gene encodes CDR1 SGHRS and CDR2 YFSETQ. The CDR3 extends over 17 amino acids. DNA of the CDR3: TGCGCCAGCAGCTTCCAATTTTTTGAAGGGCGCGACAATGAGCAGTTCTTC. This encodes CASSFQFFEGRDNEQFF.